The 8 T cell receptor beta chains in this list originate from one sample, sequenced in a study of vaccination and CD4 T cells after COVID-19. Treatment denoted: roughly nine-day PBMC culture with coronavirus spike peptide pools or control peptides (ViraFEST assay). These receptors have no identified antigens. An Oncomine TCR Beta short-read assay was used to sequence the DNA from cultured CD4+ T cells. TCRdb redid the calling of the PCR reads with MiXCR, one entry per CDR3 protein. The sample records some 10,000 distinct CDR3 sequences, around 60% being singletons. The material sequenced was CD4+ T cells from blood, cultured in vitro. These receptors were obtained from a human donor who had recovered from COVID-19.

This clonotype was recorded a few times. The chain joins TRBV19 to TRBJ2-5, with TRBD2 matching 8 bases. The V gene's germline CDR1 is LNHDA and CDR2 SQIVND (reference sequence). The CDR3 has 15 amino acids. The ends lost 1 base at V and 5 bases at J; junction bases unmatched: 6. The CDR3 DNA reads as TGTGCCAGTAGTATAGGGAGCGGGGGACGGGAGACCCAGTACTTC. It yields the protein CASSIGSGGRETQYF. Full variable domain (rest looked up from reference TRBV19 and TRBJ2-5): DGGITQSPKYLFRKEGQNVTLSCEQNLNHDAMYWYRQDPGQGLRLIYYSQIVNDFQKGDIAEGYSVSREKKESFPLTVTSAQKNPTAFYLCASSIGSGGRETQYFGPGTRLLVL.

The chain joins TRBV20-1 to TRBJ1-2, with D unresolved. Germline loops: CDR1 DFQATT, CDR2 SNEGSKA (reference sequence). The CDR3 is made up of 15 amino acids. V was trimmed by 2 bases and J by 5 bases, leaving 18 bases between them. In DNA form, the CDR3 reads TGCAGTGCTAGACAACCACAAGGGTACACTTATGGCTACACCTTC. This encodes CSARQPQGYTYGYTF.

The V call is TRBV6-5, the J call TRBJ1-5; TRBD1 aligns across 7 bases. The CDR3 runs 15 residues. V gave up 2 bases and J gave up 3 bases; unmatched junction bases: 4. CDR1 MNHEY and CDR2 SVGAGI come from the germline V gene. For the CDR3, the DNA is TGTGCCAGCAGTTACCATGGACAGGTCAATCAGCCCCAGCATTTT. This sequence encodes CASSYHGQVNQPQHF.

V is TRBV5-1 and J is TRBJ2-7; possibly TRBD2 for D (5 bases). Germline V gives CDR1 SGHRS, CDR2 YFSETQ. The CDR3 is 12 residues long. Deletions cut 4 bases from V and 6 bases from J, with 11 bases between. Written as DNA, the CDR3 is TGCGCCAGCAGCACTAGTCTTCGCGAGCAGTACTTC. Its protein product is CASSTSLREQYF.

This chain links TRBV20-1 with TRBJ2-2; no clear D gene. V was pared by 0 bases and J by 4 bases, with 12 bases between. The CDR3 is 15 amino acids. CDR1 and CDR2 (germline): DFQATT, SNEGSKA (reference sequence). The CDR3 loop reads CSARERQVSTGELFF. CDR3 DNA: TGCAGTGCTAGAGAGCGTCAGGTATCCACCGGGGAGCTGTTTTTT.

This clonotype occurred a few times. The genes are TRBV7-9 and TRBJ1-3, with a weak D call TRBD1 (5 bases). V was clipped by 10 bases and J by 1 base, with 17 bases between them. This CDR3 comprises 15 residues. Per the germline V gene, CDR1 is SEHNR and CDR2 is FQNEAQ (reference sequence). This chain's CDR3 is CATNTDRHSGNTIYF. CDR3 sequence (DNA): TGTGCCACCAATACCGACAGACATTCTGGAAACACCATATATTTT. The full variable domain, completed using reference TRBV7-9 and TRBJ1-3, is DTGVSQNPRHKITKRGQNVTFRCDPISEHNRLYWYRQTLGQGPEFLTYFQNEAQLEKSRLLSDRFSAERPKGSFSTLEIQRTEQGDSAMYLCATNTDRHSGNTIYFGEGSWLTVV.

The rearrangement links TRBV7-8 to TRBJ1-5, with a weak D call TRBD1 (6 bases). CDR1 and CDR2 (germline): SGHVS, FQNEAQ. V lost 0 bases, J lost 7 bases, and 13 bases lay in between. The CDR3 has 15 amino acids. The CDR3 bases are TGTGCCAGCAGCTTAGCGGAGGGGGTTAGGCAGCCCCAGCATTTT. Protein: CASSLAEGVRQPQHF.

This sequence joins TRBV5-4 and TRBJ2-5, with 9 bases that match TRBD1. The CDR3 is 15 amino acids. CDR1 SGHNT and CDR2 YYREEE come from the germline V gene (reference sequence). Losses at the gene ends were 4 bases for V and 4 bases for J; bases not matched to a gene: 8. In DNA form, the CDR3 reads TGTGCCAGCAGCGCCTCACAGGGGGCGGGAGAGACCCAGTACTTC. Amino acids: CASSASQGAGETQYF.